Included here is one TCR beta chain sequence, with context. Its antigen is still unknown. The input lacks base qualities; no much larger clone sits a single base away. Collaborating institutions collected whole blood in K2EDTA tubes following their own protocols. For TCRbeta analysis, collaborators shipped samples as frozen whole blood, isolated PBMCs, or DNA extracted from either of those sample types. TCRbeta CDR3 regions were amplified from genomic DNA by means of the immunoSEQ Assay, a bias-controlled multiplex PCR. In the paper's pipeline: The number of nucleated cells in each sample was estimated by amplification of reference gene primers within the assay. Sequence reads were collapsed and filtered to measure the absolute abundance of every unique TCRbeta CDR3 rearrangement. For each sample, productive Simpson clonality was calculated as the square root of Simpson's diversity index over productive rearrangements. Here the immuneACCESS table is served through TCRdb, limited to in-frame sequences with V and J called. Missing clones are a known gap in these copies; in checked studies unresolved V genes cover under half, and the rest lacks a known reason. V, J and clone size are taken as reported in that table, and D and trimming were inferred from the DNA itself. For this sample there are 35,000 to 50,000 clones; roughly 86% appear just once. The biggest ten clones account for about 16% of the sample.

Unmatched junction bases come to 5, with V trimmed by 3 bases and J by 0 bases. CDR1 LNHDA and CDR2 SQIVND are derived from the germline V gene (reference sequence). The CDR3 covers 16 residues, taking in both the cysteine and the phenylalanine. Here the CDR3 DNA is all that survives: 48 bases in frame from base 1. This sample was taken from a study of blood T cell repertoires in COVID-19 (dated by TCRdb to 2019 to 2021). A note on the overall study: Samples from collaborators originated in the United States, Italy and Spain and spanned both the acute and convalescent phases of COVID-19. The prospective study material was composed of cDNA or gDNA derived from T cells, B-cell-depleted T cells, or PBMCs. Deeply sampled blood TCRbeta repertoires from subjects exposed to, actively infected with, or recovered from COVID-19 were included in the dataset. The repertoires were released in a freely available public database meant as a resource for research on the immune response to SARS-CoV-2. Samples were obtained from the ongoing ImmuneRACE study (first 160 participants) and from over a thousand subjects provided by 6 global collaborators. Nearly every sample came with metadata listing a de-identified subject ID, COVID-19 status, age in years and sex. Where available, HLA class I and class II types were obtained from metadata supplied by the sample provider rather than from assay-based typing.

What the study reported, not specific to this receptor: Clinical and demographic metadata were provided uncurated, with the amount varying by source and participant.

Sequencing was performed on peripheral blood. The V and J genes are TRBV19 and TRBJ1-1; 9 of the junction bases match TRBD1. The receptor was isolated from a man in his 60s with active COVID-19. The CDR3 has the sequence CASSILTGGMNTEAFF. The bases read TGTGCCAGTAGTATTTTGACAGGGGGGATGAACACTGAAGCTTTCTTT.